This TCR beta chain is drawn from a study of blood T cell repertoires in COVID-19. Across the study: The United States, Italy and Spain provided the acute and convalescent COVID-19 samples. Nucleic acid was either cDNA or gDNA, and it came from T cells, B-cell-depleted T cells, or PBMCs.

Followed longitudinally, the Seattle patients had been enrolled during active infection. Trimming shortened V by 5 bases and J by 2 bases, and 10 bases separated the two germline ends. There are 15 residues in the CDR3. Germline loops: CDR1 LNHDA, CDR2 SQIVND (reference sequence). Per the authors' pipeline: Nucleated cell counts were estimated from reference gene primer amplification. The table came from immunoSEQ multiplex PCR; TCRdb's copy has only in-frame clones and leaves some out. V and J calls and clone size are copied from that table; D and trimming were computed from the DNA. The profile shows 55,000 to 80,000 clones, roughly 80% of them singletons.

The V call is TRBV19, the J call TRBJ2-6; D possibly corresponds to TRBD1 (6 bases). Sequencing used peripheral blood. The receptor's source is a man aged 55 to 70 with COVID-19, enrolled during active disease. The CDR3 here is CASSDHRAGANVLTF. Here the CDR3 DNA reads TGTGCCAGTAGTGACCACAGGGCTGGGGCCAACGTCCTGACTTTC. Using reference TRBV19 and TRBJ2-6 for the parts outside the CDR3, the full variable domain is DGGITQSPKYLFRKEGQNVTLSCEQNLNHDAMYWYRQDPGQGLRLIYYSQIVNDFQKGDIAEGYSVSREKKESFPLTVTSAQKNPTAFYLCASSDHRAGANVLTFGAGSRLTVL.